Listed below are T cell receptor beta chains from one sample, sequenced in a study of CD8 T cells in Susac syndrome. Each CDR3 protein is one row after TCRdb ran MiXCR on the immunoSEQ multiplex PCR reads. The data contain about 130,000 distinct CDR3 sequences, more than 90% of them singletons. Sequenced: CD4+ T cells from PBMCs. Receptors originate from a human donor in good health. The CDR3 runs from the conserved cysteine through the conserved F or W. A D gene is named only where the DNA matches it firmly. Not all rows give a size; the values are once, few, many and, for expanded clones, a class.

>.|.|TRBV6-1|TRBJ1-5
TGTGCCAGCAGGCCGATGTCCAATCAGCCCCAGCATTTT
CASRPMSNQPQHF
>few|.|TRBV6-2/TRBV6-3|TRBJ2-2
TGTGCCAGCAGTTGGGACTCCCCGTTGAACACCGGGGAGCTGTTTTTT
CASSWDSPLNTGELFF
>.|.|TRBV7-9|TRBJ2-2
TGTGCCAGCAGCTTAGTTTTCGGGACAAATGAGAACACCGGGGAGCTGTTTTTT
CASSLVFGTNENTGELFF
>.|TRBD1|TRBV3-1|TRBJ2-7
TGTGCCAGCAGCCAATTCGGACAGGGAGGCTCCCCGTACTTC
CASSQFGQGGSPYF
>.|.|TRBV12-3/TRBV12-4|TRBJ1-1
TGTGCCAGCAGTAGAGGGACTGAAGCTTTCTTT
CASSRGTEAFF
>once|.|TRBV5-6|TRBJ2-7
TGTGCCAGCAGCTTGGCGGTAAACGAGCAGTACTTC
CASSLAVNEQYF
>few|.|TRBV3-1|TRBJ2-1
TGTGCCAGCAGCCTAAGCGGGCCCTCCTACAATGAGCAGTTCTTC
CASSLSGPSYNEQFF
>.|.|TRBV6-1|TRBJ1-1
TGTGCCAGCAGTGAACTCCGGAACACTGAAGCTTTCTTT
CASSELRNTEAFF
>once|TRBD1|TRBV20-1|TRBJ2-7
TGCAGTGCTCGTACCGGGACAGGGAACTACGAGCAGTACTTC
CSARTGTGNYEQYF
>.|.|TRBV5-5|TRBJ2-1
TGTGCCAGCAGCTTGGGCCAGGGGACTCTGGGTGAGCAGTTCTTC
CASSLGQGTLGEQFF
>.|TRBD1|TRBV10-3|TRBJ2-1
TGTGCCATCAGTGAGTCGGGCGGGCGGACAGGGTCCTACAATGAGCAGTTCTTC
CAISESGGRTGSYNEQFF
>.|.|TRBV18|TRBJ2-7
TGTGCCAGCTCACCCGACTGGTACGAGCAGTACTTC
CASSPDWYEQYF
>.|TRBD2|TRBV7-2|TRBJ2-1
TGTGCCAGCAGCTTAGCTTGGGGGACTAGCGGGAGGGATGAGCAGTTCTTC
CASSLAWGTSGRDEQFF
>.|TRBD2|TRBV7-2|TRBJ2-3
TGTGCCAGCAGCCCGAGCGGGAGTGCAGATACGCAGTATTTT
CASSPSGSADTQYF
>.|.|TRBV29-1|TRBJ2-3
TGCAGCGTTGTGACGACTAGCACAGATACGCAGTATTTT
CSVVTTSTDTQYF
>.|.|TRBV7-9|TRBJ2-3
TGTGCCAGCAGCTTAGGTAGCGAGGATACGCAGTATTTT
CASSLGSEDTQYF
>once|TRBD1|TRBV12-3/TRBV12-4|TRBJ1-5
TGTGCCAGCAGGACAGGGGTGGCGAGCAATCAGCCCCAGCATTTT
CASRTGVASNQPQHF
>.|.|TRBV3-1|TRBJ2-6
TGTGCCAGCAGCCAAGAAGGTTCTAACGTCCTGACTTTC
CASSQEGSNVLTF
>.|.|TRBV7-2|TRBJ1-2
TGTGCCAGCACTATCCAGGGTGGGGGAAACTATGGCTACACCTTC
CASTIQGGGNYGYTF
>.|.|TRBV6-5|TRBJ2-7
TGTGCCAGCAGTTACCAACAGTCCTCCTACGAGCAGTACTTC
CASSYQQSSYEQYF
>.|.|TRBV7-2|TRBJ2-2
TGTGCCAGCAGCAAAATGCCAGGGGTGGGGAACACCGGGGAGCTGTTTTTT
CASSKMPGVGNTGELFF
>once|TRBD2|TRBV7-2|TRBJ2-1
TGTGCCAGCAGCTTAGCCGCCAGCGGGAGGTTTAATGAGCAGTTCTTC
CASSLAASGRFNEQFF
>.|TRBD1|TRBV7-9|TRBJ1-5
TGTGCCAGCAGCTCGACTAAGGGGGCTGCGTATCGCAATCAGCCCCAGCATTTT
CASSSTKGAAYRNQPQHF
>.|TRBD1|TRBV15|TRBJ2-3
TGTGCCACCAGCCCGCGACAGGGACCCACAGATACGCAGTATTTT
CATSPRQGPTDTQYF
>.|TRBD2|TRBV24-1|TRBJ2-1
TGTGCCACCAGTGGCAGCGGGAGACGTAATGAGCAGTTCTTC
CATSGSGRRNEQFF
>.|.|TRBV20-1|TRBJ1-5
TGCAGTGCCACATGGGGCAATCAGCCCCAGCATTTT
CSATWGNQPQHF
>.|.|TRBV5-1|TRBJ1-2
TGCGCCAGCAGCTTGGGAGGGGACGATGGCTACACCTTC
CASSLGGDDGYTF
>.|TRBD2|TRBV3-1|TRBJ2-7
TGTGCCAGCAGCCAAGGAGGGGCCCGCACTAGCGTCTACGAGCAGTACTTC
CASSQGGARTSVYEQYF
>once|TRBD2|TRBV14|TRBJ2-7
TGTGCCAGCAGCCTTGGACTAGCGGGACTCTCCTACGAGCAGTACTTC
CASSLGLAGLSYEQYF
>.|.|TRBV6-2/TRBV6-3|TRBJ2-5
TGTGCCAGCACCCCCGGACTACGGGAGACCCAGTACTTC
CASTPGLRETQYF
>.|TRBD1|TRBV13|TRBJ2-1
TGTGCCAGCAGCCCAAAGTGGACAGGAGGCTACAATGAGCAGTTCTTC
CASSPKWTGGYNEQFF
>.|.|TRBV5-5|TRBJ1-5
TGTGCCAGCAGTTCGGGACGGAGCAATCAGCCCCAGCATTTT
CASSSGRSNQPQHF
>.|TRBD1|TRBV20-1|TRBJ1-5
TGCAGTGCTAGACAACAAGGGACAGTCAATCAGCCCCAGCATTTT
CSARQQGTVNQPQHF
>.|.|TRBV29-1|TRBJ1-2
TGCAGCGTGGGAGAGTCTTACTATGGCTACACCTTC
CSVGESYYGYTF
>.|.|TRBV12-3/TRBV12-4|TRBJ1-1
TGTGCCAGCAGTTCAGGAACTGAAGCTTTCTTT
CASSSGTEAFF
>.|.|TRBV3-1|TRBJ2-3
TGTGCCAGCAGCCAACTTCGACGGGGGAGCACAGATACGCAGTATTTT
CASSQLRRGSTDTQYF
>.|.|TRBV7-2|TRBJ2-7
TGTGCCAGCAGCTTAGAGTACACCACCTACGAGCAGTACTTC
CASSLEYTTYEQYF
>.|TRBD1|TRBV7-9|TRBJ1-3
TGTGCCAGCAGCCCGGACAGGCTAAAGAACACCATATATTTT
CASSPDRLKNTIYF
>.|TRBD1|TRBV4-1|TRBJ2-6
TGCGCCAGCAGCCTGCAGGGGGCGAATGGGGCCAACGTCCTGACTTTC
CASSLQGANGANVLTF
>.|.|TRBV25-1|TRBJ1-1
TGTGCCAGCAGTGAATACAGGGGGAACACTGAAGCTTTCTTT
CASSEYRGNTEAFF
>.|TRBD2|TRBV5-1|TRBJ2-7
TGCGCCAGCAGCGATATGACTAGCGGGAAGAGCGAGCAGTACTTC
CASSDMTSGKSEQYF
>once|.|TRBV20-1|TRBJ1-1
TGCAGTGCTAGAGGATGGAGCACTGAAGCTTTCTTT
CSARGWSTEAFF
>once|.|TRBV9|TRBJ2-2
TGTGCCAGCAGCGTAGCCCCACTGAACACCGGGGAGCTGTTTTTT
CASSVAPLNTGELFF
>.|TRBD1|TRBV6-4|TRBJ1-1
TGTGCCAGCAGCTCGTCCCCGGGACAGGGGGCTGCTTTCTTT
CASSSSPGQGAAFF
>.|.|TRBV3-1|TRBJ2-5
TGTGCCAGCAGCCCTAACCGGGGGACCCAGTACTTC
CASSPNRGTQYF
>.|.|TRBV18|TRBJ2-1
TGTGCCAGCTCACCAACAGTAGACTACAATGAGCAGTTCTTC
CASSPTVDYNEQFF
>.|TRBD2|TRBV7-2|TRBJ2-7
TGTGCCAGCAGCTATAGGACTAGCGGGAGTTCCGAGCAGTACTTC
CASSYRTSGSSEQYF
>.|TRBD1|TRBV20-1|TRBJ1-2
TGCAGTGCTCTCCTCGGACAGGGGGCGGATGGCTACACCTTC
CSALLGQGADGYTF
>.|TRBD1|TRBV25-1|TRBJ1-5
TGTGCCAGCAGCCAGACAGGGTTTGGGCAGCCCCAGCATTTT
CASSQTGFGQPQHF
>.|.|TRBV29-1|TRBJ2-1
TGCAGCGCTAGCCGCGAGGCGCAGTTCTTC
CSASREAQFF
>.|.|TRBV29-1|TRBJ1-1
TGCAGCGCTCTCGACGCCGTGAACACTGAAGCTTTCTTT
CSALDAVNTEAFF
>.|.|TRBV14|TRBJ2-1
TGTGCCAGCAGCCAAGATACGACCGGGAACGAGCAGTTCTTC
CASSQDTTGNEQFF
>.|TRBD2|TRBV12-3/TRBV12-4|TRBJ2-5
TGTGCCAGCTGGATGGCGTCTAGCGGGCACCAAGAGACCCAGTACTTC
CASWMASSGHQETQYF
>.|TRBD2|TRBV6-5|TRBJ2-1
TGTGCCAGCAGTTACTGGGGACTAGCGGGAGTTTACAATGAGCAGTTCTTC
CASSYWGLAGVYNEQFF
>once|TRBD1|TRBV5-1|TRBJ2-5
TGCGCCAGCAGCTTGGGACCACAGGGGCTGAAAGAGACCCAGTACTTC
CASSLGPQGLKETQYF